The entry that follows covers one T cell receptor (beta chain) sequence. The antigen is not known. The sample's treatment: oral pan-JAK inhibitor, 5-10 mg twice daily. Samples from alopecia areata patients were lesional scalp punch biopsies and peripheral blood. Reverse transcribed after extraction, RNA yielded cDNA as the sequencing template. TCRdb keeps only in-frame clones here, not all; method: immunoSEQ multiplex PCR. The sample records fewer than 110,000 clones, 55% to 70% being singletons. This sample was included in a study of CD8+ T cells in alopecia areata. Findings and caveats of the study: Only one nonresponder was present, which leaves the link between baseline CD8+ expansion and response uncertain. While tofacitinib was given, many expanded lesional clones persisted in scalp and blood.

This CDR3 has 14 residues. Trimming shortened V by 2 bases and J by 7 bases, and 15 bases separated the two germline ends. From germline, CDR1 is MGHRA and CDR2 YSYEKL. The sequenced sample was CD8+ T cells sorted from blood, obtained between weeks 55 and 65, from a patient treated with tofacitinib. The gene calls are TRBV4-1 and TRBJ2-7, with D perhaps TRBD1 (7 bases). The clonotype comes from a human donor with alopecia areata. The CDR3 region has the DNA TGCGCCAGCAGCCAAAGTCTGACAGGGAGGGAGCAGTACTTC. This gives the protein CASSQSLTGREQYF.